This TCR beta chain was sequenced during a study of beta chain features in type 1 diabetes. Expressed TCRB transcripts got sequenced, as all isolated RNA was reverse transcribed. Sequencing was performed with immunoSEQ multiplex PCR; in TCRdb, only in-frame clones are kept and a portion is missing. The sample holds about 900,000 clones, roughly a sixth seen once. V lost 1 base and J lost 1; bases outside the gene matches: 4. The CDR3 is made up of 16 amino acids. Germline V gives CDR1 MNHNS, CDR2 SASEGT. This clone was counted between two and nine times. Its matching antigen is unknown. CD4+ naive, central memory, regulatory and stem cell-like memory subsets were isolated by sorting on CD45RO/CCR7/CD25/CD127/CD95/CD27. The study, taken as a whole, reports: PCR may have favored shorter templates equally in patients and controls.

J is TRBJ2-3 and V is TRBV6-1, with 8 bases aligning to TRBD2. The sequence was collected from a woman between 18 and 29 years old in good health. The sequenced sample consisted of naive CD4+ T cells from blood. Here the CDR3 DNA reads TGTGCCAGCAGTGAAGTGGCGGGAGGCCGCACAGATACGCAGTATTTT. Its protein product is CASSEVAGGRTDTQYF.